The 22 T cell receptor beta chains presented below share a single source sample, sequenced in a study of technical replicates of blood from a few donors. The protocol was immunoSEQ multiplex PCR, while the TCRdb copy is restricted to in-frame clones and leaves out a portion. The table shows approximately 84,000 clones, with 95% to 98% occurring only once. Material for sequencing was T cells isolated from PBMCs. All receptors come from a human donor in good health.

V is TRBV29-1 and J is TRBJ1-2; D not certain. Trimming removed 4 bases at V and 3 bases at J, with 15 bases between. This CDR3 is 14 amino acids long. Germline-derived CDR1 and CDR2 are SQVTM and ANQGSEA. The CDR3: CSVVSGYNHYGYTF. In DNA, the CDR3 is TGCAGCGTTGTCTCGGGGTATAATCACTATGGCTACACCTTC.

This rearrangement joins TRBV6-4 to TRBJ2-3; 12 bases are shared with TRBD2. The CDR3 consists of 16 residues. Germline V gives CDR1 MRHNA, CDR2 SNTAGT. With 4 bases clipped from V and 3 bases from J, the junction kept 5 bases outside the gene matches. CDR3 sequence (DNA): TGTGCCAGCAGTGCAAATCTAGCGGGGGGGACAGATACGCAGTATTTT. This gives the protein CASSANLAGGTDTQYF.

The rearrangement links TRBV6-6 to TRBJ2-1, with 8 bases identical to TRBD2. CDR3 length: 14 residues. Germline values: CDR1 MNHNY, CDR2 SVGAGI (reference sequence). V trimming: 4 bases; J trimming: 4 bases; junction bases outside the gene matches: 3. CDR3 in amino acids: CASSSAGGYNEQFF. The CDR3 nucleotides are TGTGCCAGCAGTTCCGCGGGAGGATACAATGAGCAGTTCTTC.

This chain links TRBV7-9 with TRBJ1-2; 7 bases map to TRBD1. The CDR3 covers 12 residues. The J segment lost 4 bases and the V segment lost 8 bases, leaving 4 bases of the junction unmatched. From germline, CDR1 is SEHNR and CDR2 FQNEAQ (reference sequence). Here the CDR3 reads CASQQGTYGYTF. The CDR3 DNA sequence: TGTGCCAGCCAACAGGGGACCTATGGCTACACCTTC.

The chain has TRBV19 and TRBJ1-1; 12 nucleotides line up with TRBD1. V shed 7 bases and J 5 bases; nucleotides not matched to a gene: 11. Germline loops: CDR1 LNHDA, CDR2 SQIVND (reference sequence). The CDR3 contains 16 residues. This CDR3 reads CASKPGQGAMATEAFF. Here the CDR3 DNA reads TGTGCCAGTAAGCCGGGACAGGGGGCTATGGCGACTGAAGCTTTCTTT.

The genes are TRBV6-5 and TRBJ2-7, with 7 bases aligning to TRBD1. Trimming took 7 bases from V and 3 from J; bases not matched to a gene: 12. This CDR3 has 15 amino acids. The germline V gene has CDR1 MNHEY and CDR2 SVGAGI. The CDR3, as DNA: TGTGCCAGCACCCCGAAGGGACAGTGGTACTACGAGCAGTACTTC. Translation gives CASTPKGQWYYEQYF.

This clone was observed once. The V call is TRBV7-8, the J call TRBJ1-1, with 7 bases identical to TRBD1. Germline CDR1 is SGHVS and CDR2 is FQNEAQ. The CDR3 consists of 14 residues. The ends lost 4 bases at V and 1 base at J; junction bases unmatched: 3. This chain's CDR3 is CASSSQGGNTEAFF. The CDR3 DNA reads as TGTGCCAGCAGCTCCCAGGGGGGGAACACTGAAGCTTTCTTT.

The V gene is TRBV11-2, the J gene TRBJ1-6; possible D gene TRBD1, 6 bases. The CDR3 length is 15 residues. Germline V lookup: CDR1 SGHAT, CDR2 FQNNGV. V lost 2 bases and J 4 bases, leaving 9 bases between the germline ends. Here the CDR3 DNA reads TGTGCCAGCAGCTTACTGACAGGTTATAATTCACCCCTCCACTTT. Its protein product is CASSLLTGYNSPLHF. Supplemented by reference TRBV11-2 and TRBJ1-6, the full variable domain reads EAGVAQSPRYKIIEKRQSVAFWCNPISGHATLYWYQQILGQGPKLLIQFQNNGVVDDSQLPKDRFSAERLKGVDSTLKIQPAKLEDSAVYLCASSLLTGYNSPLHFGNGTRLTVT.

The CDR3 loop reads CASSQDLGGGGYTQYF. CDR3 DNA: TGCGCCAGCAGCCAAGACCTCGGTGGGGGAGGATATACGCAGTATTTT. This sequence joins TRBV4-1 and TRBJ2-3; the D gene is possibly TRBD2 (6 bases). The CDR3 totals 16 residues. Trimming shortened V by 0 bases and J by 7 bases, and 17 bases separated the two germline ends. Germline CDR1 reads MGHRA; CDR2 reads YSYEKL.

The chain carries TRBV6-1 and TRBJ1-4; 7 bases fit TRBD1. J was trimmed by 8 bases and V by 4 bases; bases with no gene match: 7. Germline CDR1 and CDR2: MNHNS and SASEGT. This CDR3 spans 14 amino acids. CDR3 DNA: TGTGCCAGCAGTGTTGACAGGGCCGGAGAAAAACTGTTTTTT. This encodes CASSVDRAGEKLFF.

The chain recombines TRBV6-4 with TRBJ2-1; TRBD2 might be the D (6 bases). CDR1 MRHNA and CDR2 SNTAGT come from the germline V gene. V was pared by 0 bases and J by 6 bases, with 12 bases between. The CDR3 consists of 15 residues. The CDR3 is CASSDSGRGGNEQFF. DNA of the CDR3: TGTGCCAGCAGTGACTCAGGTCGGGGAGGCAATGAGCAGTTCTTC.

This chain connects TRBV7-6 to TRBJ2-2, with TRBD1 matching 9 bases. The V and J ends lost 1 base and 4 bases, in that order; junction bases with no gene match: 4. The CDR3 totals 16 residues. Germline V lookup: CDR1 SGHVS, CDR2 FNYEAQ. The DNA of the CDR3 is TGTGCCAGCAGCTTAGGGGGACAGGGATCCACCGGGGAGCTGTTTTTT. Protein product: CASSLGGQGSTGELFF.

The gene calls are TRBV7-6 and TRBJ2-1; TRBD2 matches 8 bases. Germline V lookup: CDR1 SGHVS, CDR2 FNYEAQ. With V trimmed by 1 base and J by 2 bases, 7 bases remained unmatched. CDR3 length: 17 amino acids. The CDR3 protein is CASSLGGAGEPYNEQFF. CDR3 DNA sequence: TGTGCCAGCAGCTTAGGTGGAGCGGGAGAACCCTACAATGAGCAGTTCTTC. Drawing the rest from reference TRBV7-6 and TRBJ2-1, the complete variable domain is GAGVSQSPRYKVTKRGQDVALRCDPISGHVSLYWYRQALGQGPEFLTYFNYEAQQDKSGLPNDRFSAERPEGSISTLTIQRTEQRDSAMYRCASSLGGAGEPYNEQFFGPGTRLTVL.

V usage is TRBV19 and J usage is TRBJ2-1; TRBD2 matches at 10 bases. Germline assignment: CDR1 LNHDA and CDR2 SQIVND (reference sequence). V shed 5 bases, J shed 0 bases, and the junction held 4 bases outside the gene matches. The CDR3 is made up of 16 amino acids. The DNA for the CDR3 is TGTGCCAGTAGTTCTATAGCGGGAGGCTCCTACAATGAGCAGTTCTTC. It codes for CASSSIAGGSYNEQFF.

This clone was detected only once. This chain connects TRBV5-1 to TRBJ2-3, with TRBD2 identical over 11 bases. The ends lost 2 bases at V and 1 base at J; junction bases unmatched: 3. This CDR3 spans 16 amino acids. Germline V gene sequence: CDR1 SGHRS, CDR2 YFSETQ. The CDR3 spells CASSFGTSGGTDTQYF. The CDR3 DNA reads as TGCGCCAGCAGCTTTGGGACTAGCGGAGGCACAGATACGCAGTATTTT.

As DNA, the CDR3 is TGTGCCTGGAGTACCCTAACGGGGAACACTGAAGCTTTCTTT. It is translated as CAWSTLTGNTEAFF. The chain joins TRBV30 to TRBJ1-1; D is undetermined. CDR1 and CDR2 (germline): GTSNPN, SVGIG (reference sequence). The CDR3 contains 14 residues. V was cut by 2 bases and J by 1 base, with 11 bases left in between.

In its sample, this clone was seen once. The chain is built from TRBV18 and TRBJ2-5; 8 bases are shared with TRBD2. The CDR3 length is 17 residues. J was trimmed by 0 bases and V by 5 bases; bases with no gene match: 11. Per the germline V gene, CDR1 is KGHSH and CDR2 is LQKENI. In DNA, the CDR3 is TGTGCCAGCTCATATACTAGCGGTCGGGCGGACCAAGAGACCCAGTACTTC. Protein product: CASSYTSGRADQETQYF.

V usage is TRBV18 and J usage is TRBJ1-2, with 8 bases lining up with TRBD1. CDR3 length: 12 residues. The trim removed 1 base at V and 11 bases at J, leaving 3 bases unmatched. CDR1 and CDR2 from the germline V gene are KGHSH and LQKENI. Here the CDR3 reads CASSPRTGLYTF. The CDR3 nucleotides are TGTGCCAGCTCACCACGGACAGGGTTGTACACCTTC. The variable domain in full, completed from reference TRBV18 and TRBJ1-2, reads NAGVMQNPRHLVRRRGQEARLRCSPMKGHSHVYWYRQLPEEGLKFMVYLQKENIIDESGMPKERFSAEFPKEGPSILRIQQVVRGDSAAYFCASSPRTGLYTFGSGTRLTVV.

V gene TRBV5-3 combines with J gene TRBJ1-5, with D perhaps TRBD1 (6 bases). TRBV5-3 is sorted into the ORF group, with uncertain function. The CDR3 has 14 amino acids. V was pared by 1 base and J by 7 bases, with 12 bases between. CDR3 coding DNA: TGTGCCAGAAGCTTGTTCAGGGGTAGGCAGCCCCAGCATTTT. Translated, it gives CARSLFRGRQPQHF.

This rearrangement joins TRBV6-5 to TRBJ2-1, with D possibly matching TRBD1 (6 bases). Germline-derived CDR1 and CDR2 are MNHEY and SVGAGI. V lost 8 bases, J lost 4 bases, and 12 bases lay in between. The CDR3 has 13 residues. CDR3 sequence: CASQSDRYNEQFF. The CDR3 region has the DNA TGTGCCAGCCAGTCAGACAGGTACAATGAGCAGTTCTTC.

The chain uses TRBV11-2 and TRBJ2-7; no firm D call. The CDR3 runs to 13 residues. Germline CDR1 SGHAT, CDR2 FQNNGV. Trimming removed 3 bases from V and 0 bases from J, with 6 bases in between. The CDR3 region is CASSFESSYEQYF. The CDR3 coding sequence is TGTGCCAGCAGCTTTGAGAGCTCCTACGAGCAGTACTTC.

The CDR3 sequence: CASSDPWITGKGSPLHF. CDR3 in DNA: TGTGCCAGCAGTGACCCTTGGATTACAGGGAAAGGTTCACCCCTCCACTTT. The chain has TRBV6-4 and TRBJ1-6; TRBD1 is a possible D gene (6 bases). CDR3 size: 17 residues. With 2 bases removed from V and 9 bases from J, the gap between germline ends came to 20 bases. CDR1 and CDR2 from the germline V gene are MRHNA and SNTAGT.